This entry lists 21 T cell receptor beta chains sequenced from one sample in a study of CD8 T cells in Susac syndrome. An amount of RNA that ranged from roughly 0.5 to 1 ug was reverse transcribed with random hexamers. TCRdb analysed the immunoSEQ multiplex PCR reads with MiXCR anew, one entry per CDR3 protein. The data show under 200,000 distinct CDR3 sequences, 85% to 95% seen once. What was sequenced was CD8+ T cells from PBMCs. Receptors originate from a human donor with multiple sclerosis.

This rearrangement joins TRBV24-1 to TRBJ1-5; no reliable D call. The CDR3 has 20 amino acids. V was pared by 0 bases and J by 6 bases, with 26 bases between. Germline CDR1 reads KGHDR; CDR2 reads SFDVKD. CDR3 coding DNA: TGTGCCACCAGTGATTTGCAGACCGGGAATATGGCCCCACATGGTCAGCCCCAGCATTTT. This encodes CATSDLQTGNMAPHGQPQHF.

V is TRBV27 and J is TRBJ2-3; D possibly corresponds to TRBD2 (6 bases). Trimming took 3 bases from V and 5 from J, leaving 12 bases between them. The CDR3 totals 14 residues. Germline CDR1 reads MNHEY; CDR2 reads SMNVEV (reference sequence). DNA for the CDR3: TGTGCCAGCAGTTTTCGGATGGGGGGAGATACGCAGTATTTT. This gives the protein CASSFRMGGDTQYF.

This clonotype was detected only once. The chain has TRBV29-1 and TRBJ1-1; D not certain. Between the trimmed V and J ends, which lost 2 bases and 0 bases, there was a span of 16 bases. This CDR3 region has 16 residues. CDR1 is SQVTM, CDR2 ANQGSEA, per germline. CDR3: CSVEPYGVGLNTEAFF. CDR3 DNA sequence: TGCAGCGTTGAACCCTACGGGGTGGGGTTGAACACTGAAGCTTTCTTT.

This clonotype was recorded only once. The chain joins TRBV28 to TRBJ2-5, with D perhaps given as TRBD1 or TRBD2 (5 bases each). CDR3 size: 15 residues. V was pared by 3 bases and J by 4 bases, with 15 bases between. Germline CDR1 and CDR2: MDHEN and SYDVKM. CDR3 sequence (DNA): TGTGCCAGCAGTTTGGGGGATCTTAATGGAGAGACCCAGTACTTC. This translates into CASSLGDLNGETQYF.

This clonotype appeared a single time. The V call is TRBV13, the J call TRBJ1-2; the D is unclear. V lost 3 bases, J lost 4 bases, and 12 bases lay in between. The CDR3 runs 14 residues. CDR1 is PRHDT, CDR2 FYEKMQ, per germline (reference sequence). In DNA, the CDR3 is TGTGCCAGCAGCTTTTTCCGAGAGGCCTATGGCTACACCTTC. Amino acids: CASSFFREAYGYTF.

The V and J genes are TRBV2 and TRBJ2-1; 10 bases align to TRBD2. The ends lost 11 bases at V and 4 bases at J; junction bases unmatched: 5. The V gene's germline CDR1 is SNHLY and CDR2 FYNNEI. The length of the CDR3 is 13 residues. CDR3 loop: CAAFSGGYNEQFF. As DNA, the CDR3 is TGTGCCGCATTTAGCGGGGGGTACAATGAGCAGTTCTTC.

V gene TRBV4-1 combines with J gene TRBJ2-1, with TRBD1 as a possible D gene (6 bases). Deletions cut 6 bases from V and 3 bases from J, with 12 bases between. The germline V gene encodes CDR1 MGHRA and CDR2 YSYEKL. The CDR3 covers 14 residues. CDR3 bases: TGCGCCAGCAGTGTCACGACAGGCTACAATGAGCAGTTCTTC. Its protein is CASSVTTGYNEQFF.

This clonotype was seen once. This chain joins TRBV12-3 or TRBV12-4 and TRBJ2-1, with D hard to call. The V gene lost 3 bases and the J gene lost 9 bases, with 15 bases spanning the gap. The CDR3 is made up of 14 amino acids. The CDR3 nucleotides read TGTGCCAGCAGTTTGGGTCCCTTGGACCGTGAGCAGTTCTTC. Its translation: CASSLGPLDREQFF.

V usage is TRBV20-1 and J usage is TRBJ2-7; D is ambiguous. Germline lookup yields CDR1 DFQATT and CDR2 SNEGSKA (reference sequence). The ends were cut back, 0 bases at V and 6 bases at J, with 9 bases in the middle. This CDR3 has 12 amino acids. The CDR3 protein is CSAREIQAEQYF. The CDR3 DNA is TGCAGTGCTAGAGAAATCCAGGCCGAGCAGTACTTC.

This chain links TRBV7-3 with TRBJ2-7; 10 nucleotides match TRBD1. V lost 5 bases to trimming and J lost 5 bases; unmatched junction nucleotides: 9. CDR1 is SGHTA, CDR2 FQGTGA, per germline. The CDR3 is 15 amino acids. In nucleotides, the CDR3 is TGTGCCAGCAGCCCCACCGGGACAGGGGCGGACGAGCAGTACTTC. Translating it yields CASSPTGTGADEQYF.

As DNA, the CDR3 is TGTGCCAGCACCTTGGGGGAAGGGGTAGGTCAGTACTTC. Its translation is CASTLGEGVGQYF. V is TRBV11-2 and J is TRBJ2-7; D possibly uses TRBD1 or TRBD2 (5 bases each). V was clipped by 7 bases and J by 10 bases, with 20 bases between them. The CDR3 contains 13 residues. Germline V gives CDR1 SGHAT, CDR2 FQNNGV.

The rearrangement joins TRBV5-1 to TRBJ2-2; TRBD1 or TRBD2 may be the D gene (5 bases each). Germline V gives CDR1 SGHRS, CDR2 YFSETQ. The length of the CDR3 is 14 residues. With 4 bases removed from V and 4 bases from J, the gap between germline ends came to 11 bases. As DNA, the CDR3 is TGCGCCAGCAGCCGTAGGGACGGCACCGGGGAGCTGTTTTTT. Amino acids: CASSRRDGTGELFF.

This clonotype was detected once. V gene TRBV11-2 combines with J gene TRBJ2-7; D gene uncertain. Germline V gene lookup returns CDR1 SGHAT and CDR2 FQNNGV. CDR3 length: 11 amino acids. Between the trimmed V and J ends, which lost 4 bases and 3 bases, there was a span of 4 bases. CDR3 loop: CASSSIYEQYF. CDR3 nucleotide sequence: TGTGCCAGCAGCTCGATCTACGAGCAGTACTTC.

The chain is built from TRBV2 and TRBJ1-6, with 11 nucleotides matching TRBD1. The length of the CDR3 is 14 residues. V lost 8 bases and J lost 11; bases outside the gene matches: 8. Germline assignment: CDR1 SNHLY and CDR2 FYNNEI. In nucleotides, the CDR3 is TGTGCCAGCCGCGCCGGGACAGGGGGGGCACCCCTCCACTTT. Protein product: CASRAGTGGAPLHF.

The V call is TRBV28, the J call TRBJ1-1, with D possibly matching TRBD1 (5 bases). Germline V CDR1 and CDR2: MDHEN, SYDVKM. V gave up 6 bases and J gave up 4 bases, with 12 bases separating them. There are 13 residues in the CDR3. CDR3 DNA sequence: TGTGCCAGCAGATTGACAGACCCCACTGAAGCTTTCTTT. The encoded protein is CASRLTDPTEAFF.

The gene calls are TRBV4-1 and TRBJ1-2; D is possibly TRBD1 (5 bases). CDR1 MGHRA and CDR2 YSYEKL come from the germline V gene. This CDR3 is built from 16 residues. V dropped 3 bases and J dropped 3 bases, with 17 bases sitting between them. The CDR3 DNA reads TGCGCCAGCAGCCAGATGACAGACAATGCCCACTATGGCTACACCTTC. Translation: CASSQMTDNAHYGYTF.

The V and J genes are TRBV3-1 and TRBJ1-6; the D is unclear. The CDR3 covers 16 residues. Deletions cut 6 bases from V and 0 bases from J, with 12 bases between. Germline assignment: CDR1 LGHDT and CDR2 YNNKEL (reference sequence). CDR3 DNA sequence: TGTGCCAGCAGTTCCACTAAGAGCTCCTATAATTCACCCCTCCACTTT. Protein sequence: CASSSTKSSYNSPLHF.

The J gene is TRBJ2-5, the V gene TRBV7-6, with TRBD2 identical over 7 bases. After removal of 5 bases from V and 2 bases from J, the junction contained 11 bases not matched to a gene. The CDR3 runs 16 residues. The germline gives CDR1 SGHVS, CDR2 FNYEAQ. The chain's CDR3 is CASSQWGGWIQETQYF. CDR3 sequence (DNA): TGTGCCAGCAGCCAATGGGGGGGGTGGATACAAGAGACCCAGTACTTC.

The chain links TRBV19 to TRBJ2-3; 10 bases align to TRBD1. CDR3 length equals 15 residues. Germline values: CDR1 LNHDA, CDR2 SQIVND (reference sequence). The ends lost 6 bases at V and 6 bases at J; junction bases unmatched: 9. The CDR3 coding sequence is TGTGCCAGTAGCCTTGGGACAGGGGATTTGGATACGCAGTATTTT. Its translation is CASSLGTGDLDTQYF.

In DNA form, the CDR3 reads TGCGCCAGCAGCCAAGAGTCAACTAGCGGGAGCTACGAGCAGTACTTC. Its translation is CASSQESTSGSYEQYF. The chain uses TRBV4-1 and TRBJ2-7; TRBD2 agrees at 11 bases. This CDR3 is 16 amino acids long. The J segment lost 3 bases and the V segment lost 0 bases, leaving 4 bases of the junction unmatched. Germline lookup yields CDR1 MGHRA and CDR2 YSYEKL.

The chain couples TRBV2 to TRBJ2-1, with D tentatively TRBD2 (5 bases). Germline V lookup: CDR1 SNHLY, CDR2 FYNNEI. Trimming removed 6 bases at V and 4 bases at J, with 7 bases between. The CDR3 spans 12 residues. The CDR3 protein is CASRPGYNEQFF. The CDR3 nucleotides are TGTGCCAGCAGGCCGGGGTACAATGAGCAGTTCTTC. The complete variable domain, with remaining parts taken from reference TRBV2 and TRBJ2-1, reads EPEVTQTPSHQVTQMGQEVILRCVPISNHLYFYWYRQILGQKVEFLVSFYNNEISEKSEIFDDQFSVERPDGSNFTLKIRSTKLEDSAMYFCASRPGYNEQFFGPGTRLTVL.